The rows below give T cell receptor beta chains drawn from one sample of a study of T cells in Graves' hyperthyroidism and ophthalmopathy. One entry per CDR3 protein, called by TCRdb with MiXCR from the multiplex PCR reads. The table records about 590,000 distinct CDR3 sequences, 12% to 15% of them present only once. The specimen sequenced was blood. These receptor sequences come from a woman aged 18 to 35 with Graves' ophthalmopathy. The CDR3 runs from the conserved cysteine through the conserved F or W. Fields, in order: J gene, clone size, V gene, D gene, CDR3 DNA, CDR3 protein. The D gene is left open where the match is weak. Only some rows state a clone size, as once, few, many or a class for expanded clones.

TRBJ2-4 | - | TRBV20-1 | TRBD2 | TGCAGTGCTAGAGATCCGGGGGTAGCGGGAGGGCCTGGAAACATTCAGTACTTC | CSARDPGVAGGPGNIQYF
TRBJ2-1 | - | TRBV6-1 | - | TGTGCCAGCAGTTTTGCAGAAGGGGCATATGAGCAGTTCTTC | CASSFAEGAYEQFF
TRBJ2-7 | few | TRBV4-2 | - | TGTGCCAGCAGCCAAGATCTCGCACTAGCTAGCGAGCAGTACTTC | CASSQDLALASEQYF
TRBJ2-2 | few | TRBV7-3 | - | TGTGCCAGCAGCCCTCCCGAAACCGGGGAGCTGTTTTTT | CASSPPETGELFF
TRBJ2-3 | few | TRBV27 | - | TGTGCCAGCAGTTTAATGTTCCCGAGAGGCACAGATACGCAGTATTTT | CASSLMFPRGTDTQYF
TRBJ1-2 | many | TRBV12-3/TRBV12-4 | TRBD1 | TGTGCCAGCAGGAATCAACAGGGGGGCTACACCTTC | CASRNQQGGYTF
TRBJ1-3 | - | TRBV20-1 | - | TGCAGTGCTAGAGATACCCTATTCGACTCTGGAAACACCATATATTTT | CSARDTLFDSGNTIYF
TRBJ1-1 | few | TRBV7-3 | - | TGTGCCAGCAGCACTCACAGGGAGCTAAACACTGAAGCTTTCTTT | CASSTHRELNTEAFF
TRBJ1-4 | many | TRBV6-1 | TRBD1 | TGTGCCAGCAGTTCCCCACACAGGGGGTATGAAAAACTGTTTTTT | CASSSPHRGYEKLFF
TRBJ1-1 | many | TRBV28 | - | TGTGCCAGCACTCGGGGCGGGGGCAGGGCGAACACTGAAGCTTTCTTT | CASTRGGGRANTEAFF
TRBJ1-6 | few | TRBV7-3 | TRBD1 | TGTGCCAGCAGCCCAGGGGGCTCGAATTCACCCCTCCACTTT | CASSPGGSNSPLHF
TRBJ2-7 | many | TRBV3-1 | - | TGTGCCAGCAGCCAAGTTAGCGGACCCTACGAGCAGTACTTC | CASSQVSGPYEQYF
TRBJ2-1 | few | TRBV4-3 | TRBD2 | TGCGCCAGCGGCCGCCGGACTAGCGGCTACAATGAGCAGTTCTTC | CASGRRTSGYNEQFF
TRBJ1-5 | many | TRBV6-1 | - | TGTGCCAGCACCCGGAGGGAGGATAGCAATCAGCCCCAGCATTTT | CASTRREDSNQPQHF
TRBJ1-1 | many | TRBV27 | - | TGTGCCAGCAGTCCGATAGTCCAGAACACTGAAGCTTTCTTT | CASSPIVQNTEAFF
TRBJ2-5 | many | TRBV13 | - | TGTGCCAGCAGCTTAGTTCTAGGACAAGAGACCCAGTACTTC | CASSLVLGQETQYF
TRBJ2-3 | many | TRBV2 | TRBD2 | TGTGCCAGCAGTCCGGTGGGAGGGCCGGGAGATACGCAGTATTTT | CASSPVGGPGDTQYF
TRBJ2-5 | many | TRBV28 | - | TGTGCCAGCACCGCGGTGGGAGAGACCCAGTACTTC | CASTAVGETQYF
TRBJ2-7 | - | TRBV19 | TRBD1 | TGTGCCAGTAGTACGGGGACAGGGTTGACCTACGAGCAGTACTTC | CASSTGTGLTYEQYF
TRBJ1-2 | many | TRBV6-1 | TRBD1 | TGTGCCAGCAGTCGCCCGGGACAGGGCTATGGCTACACCTTC | CASSRPGQGYGYTF
TRBJ2-2 | few | TRBV19 | TRBD2 | TGTGCCAGTACTATTAGCGGGCGAGTGAACACCGGGGAGCTGTTTTTT | CASTISGRVNTGELFF
TRBJ2-2 | few | TRBV29-1 | TRBD2 | TGCAGCGTTGAAACGCCGGGACTAGCGGGAGCCGGCACCGGGGAGCTGTTTTTT | CSVETPGLAGAGTGELFF
TRBJ2-2 | many | TRBV6-2/TRBV6-3 | - | TGTGCCAGCATGATCAGCGGGCGAATCACCGGGGAGCTGTTTTTT | CASMISGRITGELFF
TRBJ2-7 | many | TRBV7-8 | - | TGTGCCAGCAGCTTAGAGGTCAGATACGAGCAGTACTTC | CASSLEVRYEQYF
TRBJ1-2 | many | TRBV11-1 | TRBD1 | TGTGCCAGCAGCTTAAGTAAATGGGGACAGGGGCGCGAACTTAACTATGGCTACACCTTC | CASSLSKWGQGRELNYGYTF
TRBJ1-1 | many | TRBV2 | TRBD1 | TGTGCCAGCAGTCCGAAAAGGGAAAGGGGGCGGCAACGGAACACTGAAGCTTTCTTT | CASSPKRERGRQRNTEAFF
TRBJ2-7 | many | TRBV3-1 | TRBD2 | TGTGCCAGCAGCCAATTTCTAGCGGGAGGGTGGGAGCAGTACTTC | CASSQFLAGGWEQYF
TRBJ1-5 | many | TRBV27 | - | TGTGCCAGCAGTTTATTGGCGGATCAGCCCCAGCATTTT | CASSLLADQPQHF
TRBJ2-5 | many | TRBV10-3 | TRBD2 | TGTGCCATCAGTGACCCCGGGACTAGCGCGGAGACCCAGTACTTC | CAISDPGTSAETQYF
TRBJ1-2 | many | TRBV18 | - | TGTGCCAGCTCACCCTCCGACAGGCCACCTTATGGCTACACCTTC | CASSPSDRPPYGYTF
TRBJ2-7 | many | TRBV9 | - | TGTGCCAGCAGCGTAGGTGGGGGGATATACGAGCAGTACTTC | CASSVGGGIYEQYF
TRBJ2-5 | many | TRBV14 | TRBD1 | TGTGCCAGCAGCCAAACAGGGGATTTGATTACCCAGTACTTC | CASSQTGDLITQYF
TRBJ2-3 | - | TRBV9 | - | TGTGCCAGCAGCGAGGACAGCCGCACAGATACGCAGTATTTT | CASSEDSRTDTQYF
TRBJ2-7 | many | TRBV19 | TRBD1 | TGTGCCAGCGCCGAGACAGGGGGGCGCCCCTACGAGCAGTACTTC | CASAETGGRPYEQYF
TRBJ2-1 | many | TRBV6-2/TRBV6-3 | - | TGTGCCAGCAGTTACCTTCTACGACAGGGGGAAACGAGCGGGAGGGCCCCCAATGAGCAGTTCTTC | CASSYLLRQGETSGRAPNEQFF
TRBJ2-7 | few | TRBV5-6 | TRBD1 | TGTGCCAGCAGCTCGATCGACAGGGGGCGCTACGAGCAGTACTTC | CASSSIDRGRYEQYF
TRBJ1-6 | - | TRBV7-2 | TRBD1 | TGTGCCAGCAGCTCATGGGACAGATACAATTCACCCCTCCACTTT | CASSSWDRYNSPLHF
TRBJ1-1 | few | TRBV4-1 | - | TGCGCCAGCAGCCAAGAAAGCGGACAGCTGTGGACTGAAGCTTTCTTT | CASSQESGQLWTEAFF
TRBJ2-1 | - | TRBV18 | - | TGTGCCAGCTCACCACGACAGGAAGATGAGCAGTTCTTC | CASSPRQEDEQFF